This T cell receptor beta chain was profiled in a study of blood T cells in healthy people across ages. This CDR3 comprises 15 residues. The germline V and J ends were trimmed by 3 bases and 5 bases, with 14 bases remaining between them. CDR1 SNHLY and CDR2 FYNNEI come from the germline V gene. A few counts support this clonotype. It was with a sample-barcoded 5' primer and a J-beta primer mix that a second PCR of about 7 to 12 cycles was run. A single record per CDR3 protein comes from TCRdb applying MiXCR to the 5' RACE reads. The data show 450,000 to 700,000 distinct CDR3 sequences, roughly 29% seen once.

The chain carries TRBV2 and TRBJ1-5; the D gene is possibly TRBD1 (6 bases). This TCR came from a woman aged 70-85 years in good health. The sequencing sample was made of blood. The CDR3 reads CASSDNGGGDQPQHF. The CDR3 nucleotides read TGTGCCAGCAGTGATAACGGCGGGGGCGATCAGCCCCAGCATTTT.